This T cell receptor (beta chain) came from a study of shared clonotypes between healthy human individuals. Broader study findings: Across a few donors, naive CD4 shared roughly 5.1%, naive CD8 under 4%, memory CD4 2% to 2.5%, memory CD8 0.4%. Expectations were that clonotype sharing among donors would be affected by sequencing depth.

Clones were read by immunoSEQ multiplex PCR, and TCRdb kept only the in-frame ones, dropping some. Counted here are around 1.9 million clones, around 93% occurring once; the ten biggest clones make up under 2%. Germline V lookup: CDR1 MDHEN, CDR2 SYDVKM. V was clipped by 4 bases and J by 5 bases, with 3 bases between them. The CDR3 length is 10 residues. This clone was seen once. Antigen specificity is unknown. A single base separates this from a much larger clone, so it may be a read error. Naive CD8 isolation took CD45RO-negative cells positively selected for CCR7 and excluded terminally differentiated effector memory CD45RA+ cells.

The chain carries TRBV28 and TRBJ2-7; no firm D call. The sequence derives from a man younger than 30 in good health. Some clones in this sample may be carry-over from other donors' samples. The sequenced sample was naive CD8+ T cells from PBMCs. CDR3 region: CASSSDEQYF. As DNA, the CDR3 is TGTGCCAGCAGTTCCGACGAGCAGTACTTC. Full variable domain (rest looked up from reference TRBV28 and TRBJ2-7): DVKVTQSSRYLVKRTGEKVFLECVQDMDHENMFWYRQDPGLGLRLIYFSYDVKMKEKGDIPEGYSVSREKKERFSLILESASTNQTSMYLCASSSDEQYFGPGTRLTVT.